Here is one T cell receptor (beta chain) with its context. No antigen is known for it. This entry comes from a study of CXCR3-negative and CXCR3-positive naive CD8 T cells. Study results and limitations: For CXCR3-positive naive cells, TRB CDR3s were more hydrophobic than those of CXCR3-negative naive cells.

The method, 5' RACE with UMI labels, was used to prepare the TRB cDNA libraries. Using the 5' RACE reads, TCRdb records one entry per CDR3 protein without DNA. In total, the table holds tens of thousands of distinct CDR3 sequences. Sequenced material: naive CXCR3+ CD8+ T cells from blood. Sample subset: CD45RO-CCR7+CD27+CD95- naive CD8+ T cells expressing CXCR3 (TNR3+). The TCR comes from a human donor in good health. Some clones in this sample may be carry-over from other donors' samples.

CDR3 loop: CASSQDPGTSGSYEQYF. The chain links TRBV14 to TRBJ2-7; the TRBD2 assignment by TCRdb is unverifiable without DNA. The CDR3 covers 17 residues. Germline CDR1 SGHDN, CDR2 FVKESK.